This T cell receptor beta chain originates from a study of control samples from healthy donors and cancer patients. The germline V gene encodes CDR1 SGHAT and CDR2 FQNNGV. With 1 base clipped from V and 3 bases from J, the junction kept 7 bases outside the gene matches. This CDR3 region has 17 residues. Produced via immunoSEQ multiplex PCR; TCRdb's table is partial and in-frame only. The table lists more than 140,000 clones, 90% to 95% of them singletons. The TCR was taken from a man between 35 and 55 years old in good health. Sequencing was carried out using blood. The rearrangement joins TRBV11-2 to TRBJ2-1; 9 bases are a match to TRBD2. The CDR3 is CASSLVYRGRGYNEQFF. The CDR3 bases are TGTGCCAGCAGCTTAGTCTACCGCGGGAGGGGCTACAATGAGCAGTTCTTC.